This passage covers 23 T cell receptor beta chains from one sample sequenced in a study of radiation and T cells in renal cell carcinoma. Clones were sequenced by immunoSEQ multiplex PCR, and TCRdb holds only the in-frame ones, with some missing. The sample consists of tens of thousands of clones, roughly 80% of them appearing once. Time point defined: blood 4 weeks post-SBRT, at nephrectomy. This sample's treatment: 15 Gy SBRT to primary tumor, nephrectomy 4 weeks later. Source: blood, taken from a patient whose treatment included radiotherapy and nephrectomy. Receptors were obtained from a man aged 55 to 70 with renal cell carcinoma.

V usage is TRBV6-5 and J usage is TRBJ1-4; unclear D gene. Trimming removed 0 bases from V and 7 bases from J, with 15 bases in between. Germline CDR1 reads MNHEY; CDR2 reads SVGAGI. This CDR3 region has 16 residues. CDR3 protein: CASSYSSVGRSEKLFF. The CDR3 coding sequence is TGTGCCAGCAGTTACTCGAGCGTAGGGAGATCTGAAAAACTGTTTTTT.

This sequence joins TRBV7-3 and TRBJ2-3; D might be TRBD2 (6 bases). Germline values: CDR1 SGHTA, CDR2 FQGTGA. Trimming cost V 2 bases and J 2 bases, with 11 bases left between them. The CDR3 length is 15 residues. The CDR3 DNA reads TGTGCCAGCAGCTTATTGCGGGGTAACACAGATACGCAGTATTTT. This gives the protein CASSLLRGNTDTQYF. The variable domain in full, with the rest retrieved from reference TRBV7-3 and TRBJ2-3, is GAGVSQTPSNKVTEKGKYVELRCDPISGHTALYWYRQSLGQGPEFLIYFQGTGAADDSGLPNDRFFAVRPEGSVSTLKIQRTERGDSAVYLCASSLLRGNTDTQYFGPGTRLTVL.

The gene calls are TRBV18 and TRBJ2-7; 7 bases are a match to TRBD2. Germline V gives CDR1 KGHSH, CDR2 LQKENI. This CDR3 region has 14 residues. The J segment lost 10 bases and the V segment lost 5 bases, leaving 14 bases of the junction unmatched. CDR3 amino acids: CASSTSGLIPFQYF. The CDR3 DNA is TGTGCCAGCTCAACTTCGGGACTAATCCCATTCCAGTACTTC.

The genes are TRBV19 and TRBJ1-2; D is unresolved. Trimming pared 4 bases from V and 5 bases from J, leaving 17 bases between. Germline lookup yields CDR1 LNHDA and CDR2 SQIVND (reference sequence). This CDR3 is 15 amino acids long. The CDR3 reads CASSTQETRSYGYTF. Written as DNA, the CDR3 is TGTGCCAGTAGTACGCAGGAAACCCGCAGTTATGGCTACACCTTC.

This clone appeared a single time. The chain employs TRBV19 and TRBJ1-2; D might be TRBD1 (5 bases). Trimming pared 7 bases from V and 3 bases from J, leaving 18 bases between. Germline CDR1 is LNHDA and CDR2 is SQIVND (reference sequence). This CDR3 is 15 amino acids long. For the CDR3, the DNA is TGTGCCAGTACCCGAACAGGCAGAGGGCACTATGGCTACACCTTC. It translates to CASTRTGRGHYGYTF.

The chain combines TRBV25-1 with TRBJ2-4, with D hard to call. Germline CDR1 reads MGHDK; CDR2 reads SYGVNS. Trimming removed 3 bases at V and 0 bases at J, with 6 bases between. The CDR3 length is 14 residues. CDR3 protein: CASSEPGAKNIQYF. The CDR3 region has the DNA TGTGCCAGCAGTGAGCCGGGAGCCAAAAACATTCAGTACTTC. Looking up the rest from reference TRBV25-1 and TRBJ2-4 gives the full variable domain: EADIYQTPRYLVIGTGKKITLECSQTMGHDKMYWYQQDPGMELHLIHYSYGVNSTEKGDLSSESTVSRIRTEHFPLTLESARPSHTSQYLCASSEPGAKNIQYFGAGTRLSVL.

The chain carries TRBV19 and TRBJ2-3; 11 bases agree with TRBD2. The CDR3 spans 16 residues. Germline values: CDR1 LNHDA, CDR2 SQIVND (reference sequence). The V segment lost 2 bases and the J segment 8 bases; nucleotides outside the gene matches: 9. The CDR3 region has the DNA TGTGCCAGTAGTATAACCCACGGGACTAGCGGCATTACGCAGTATTTT. The encoded protein is CASSITHGTSGITQYF.

The chain couples TRBV7-9 to TRBJ2-7, with TRBD1 matching 7 bases. CDR3 length: 15 residues. The germline V gene has CDR1 SEHNR and CDR2 FQNEAQ (reference sequence). The V segment lost 5 bases and the J segment 7 bases; nucleotides outside the gene matches: 14. CDR3 DNA: TGTGCCAGCAGCCGGACAGGTGCCCGCCCCACGGAGCAGTACTTC. This gives the protein CASSRTGARPTEQYF.

This clone was seen only a few times. CDR3 protein: CASSLGVNTEAFF. CDR3 nucleotides: TGTGCCAGCAGCCTAGGAGTAAACACTGAAGCTTTCTTT. This chain uses TRBV6-5 with TRBJ1-1; no firm D call. V shed 6 bases and J shed 2 bases, with 10 bases lying between them. The CDR3 has 13 amino acids. Germline CDR1 reads MNHEY; CDR2 reads SVGAGI.

This chain connects TRBV4-1 to TRBJ1-2, with D possibly being TRBD1 (5 bases). V lost 1 base to trimming and J lost 5 bases, with 26 bases between them. The CDR3 is 19 residues long. CDR1 is MGHRA, CDR2 YSYEKL, per germline. The CDR3, as DNA: TGCGCCAGCAGCCAAGGGGGGGTTAGCAGGAGACACCATGAATATGGCTACACCTTC. Its protein is CASSQGGVSRRHHEYGYTF.

In this sample, this clone turned up once. This sample includes further DNA sequences coding for the same CDR3. The V gene is TRBV20-1, the J gene TRBJ2-5; D not resolved. Germline V gives CDR1 DFQATT, CDR2 SNEGSKA (reference sequence). CDR3 length: 10 amino acids. With 5 bases removed from V and 5 bases from J, the gap between germline ends came to 6 bases. In nucleotides, the CDR3 is TGCAGTGCTGGCCAGGAGACCCAGTACTTC. It yields the protein CSAGQETQYF.

V gene TRBV5-5 combines with J gene TRBJ1-1; the D gene is possibly TRBD1 (5 bases). Trimming stripped 0 bases from V and 1 base from J, with 7 bases between. There are 14 residues in the CDR3. The germline V gene encodes CDR1 SGHKS and CDR2 YYEKEE (reference sequence). The CDR3 region is CASSLEGANTEAFF. CDR3 in DNA: TGTGCCAGCAGCTTGGAAGGGGCGAACACTGAAGCTTTCTTT.

The chain links TRBV4-1 to TRBJ1-5; D gene unclear. Germline loops: CDR1 MGHRA, CDR2 YSYEKL. V was pared by 0 bases and J by 3 bases, with 9 bases between. CDR3 length: 15 amino acids. CDR3 sequence: CASSQERRFNQPQHF. The DNA of the CDR3 is TGCGCCAGCAGCCAAGAACGTAGGTTCAATCAGCCCCAGCATTTT.

The chain uses TRBV11-2 and TRBJ2-2; 9 bases are a match to TRBD1. The CDR3 extends over 16 amino acids. CDR1 and CDR2 (germline): SGHAT, FQNNGV. V shed 5 bases, J shed 5 bases, and the junction held 9 bases outside the gene matches. In nucleotides, the CDR3 is TGTGCCAGCAGCCCTCCGGGACAGGGCGGGACCGGGGAGCTGTTTTTT. Translation gives CASSPPGQGGTGELFF.

The CDR3 reads CAINPREGEYSNQPQHF. The CDR3 DNA is TGTGCCATCAACCCCAGGGAAGGGGAATATAGCAATCAGCCCCAGCATTTT. The rearrangement joins TRBV19 to TRBJ1-5; maybe TRBD1 (5 bases). The V gene lost 10 bases and the J gene lost 0 bases, with 22 bases spanning the gap. Germline lookup yields CDR1 LNHDA and CDR2 SQIVND (reference sequence). The CDR3 is 17 residues long.

The chain couples TRBV15 to TRBJ2-3; 7 bases match TRBD2. In germline, CDR1 is LNHNV, CDR2 YYDKDF (reference sequence). The CDR3 spans 12 residues. Trimming removed 9 bases from V and 2 bases from J; junction bases left unmatched: 2. CDR3 in amino acids: CATGGTTDTQYF. CDR3 DNA: TGTGCCACGGGGGGGACCACAGATACGCAGTATTTT.

J is TRBJ1-5 and V is TRBV7-9; D call uncertain. V was cut by 3 bases and J by 5 bases, with 8 bases left in between. Germline V lookup: CDR1 SEHNR, CDR2 FQNEAQ (reference sequence). The CDR3 consists of 13 residues. Here the CDR3 reads CASSFVGDQPQHF. CDR3 nucleotide sequence: TGTGCCAGCAGCTTTGTTGGGGATCAGCCCCAGCATTTT.

The rearrangement uses TRBV4-3 and TRBJ1-1, with 8 bases fitting TRBD1. CDR1 and CDR2 (germline): LGHNA, YSLEER. This CDR3 has 15 amino acids. The ends lost 1 base at V and 3 bases at J; junction bases unmatched: 4. As DNA, the CDR3 is TGCGCCAGCAGCCAAGTGAACAGGGGGTACACTGAAGCTTTCTTT. This encodes CASSQVNRGYTEAFF.

The chain combines TRBV5-1 with TRBJ2-7; no reliable D call. V was shortened by 0 bases and J by 6 bases, with 7 bases between the two germline ends. Germline CDR1 and CDR2: SGHRS and YFSETQ. This CDR3 contains 12 residues. As DNA, the CDR3 is TGCGCCAGCAGCTTGGTGACGTCCGAGCAGTACTTC. It encodes CASSLVTSEQYF.

This chain uses TRBV7-8 with TRBJ1-1, with D hard to call. V gave up 6 bases and J gave up 1 base, with 9 bases separating them. Germline V gene data show CDR1 as SGHVS and CDR2 as FQNEAQ. The CDR3 runs 13 residues. CDR3 in amino acids: CASSRVGNTEAFF. CDR3 coding DNA: TGTGCCAGCAGTCGCGTAGGGAACACTGAAGCTTTCTTT.

The chain couples TRBV6-1 to TRBJ2-1, with a possible D match to TRBD1 (6 bases). The CDR3 is 16 residues long. Germline V gene sequence: CDR1 MNHNS, CDR2 SASEGT. V gave up 4 bases and J gave up 4 bases, with 17 bases separating them. This chain's CDR3 is CASSGRTATGYNEQFF. The CDR3 DNA sequence: TGTGCCAGCAGTGGACGGACAGCGACGGGTTACAATGAGCAGTTCTTC.

The chain couples TRBV6-5 to TRBJ2-7; 8 bases agree with TRBD2. The CDR3 extends over 13 amino acids. The J segment lost 4 bases and the V segment lost 6 bases, leaving 5 bases of the junction unmatched. Germline V gives CDR1 MNHEY, CDR2 SVGAGI. The CDR3 protein is CASRSGGRYEQYF. CDR3 coding DNA: TGTGCCAGCAGGTCTGGCGGGAGGTACGAGCAGTACTTC.

The J gene is TRBJ2-1, the V gene TRBV7-9, with 9 bases aligning to TRBD2. Germline CDR1 and CDR2: SEHNR and FQNEAQ (reference sequence). J lost 10 bases, V lost 3 bases, and 7 bases had no gene match. The length of the CDR3 is 14 residues. The CDR3 sequence: CASSLFLAGSEQFF. The CDR3, as DNA: TGTGCCAGCAGCTTGTTTCTAGCGGGATCAGAGCAGTTCTTC. The full variable domain, in which reference TRBV7-9 and TRBJ2-1 provide the parts outside the CDR3, is DTGVSQNPRHKITKRGQNVTFRCDPISEHNRLYWYRQTLGQGPEFLTYFQNEAQLEKSRLLSDRFSAERPKGSFSTLEIQRTEQGDSAMYLCASSLFLAGSEQFFGPGTRLTVL.